These T cell receptor beta chains were read from a single sample in a study of blood T cell repertoires in COVID-19. The protocol was immunoSEQ multiplex PCR, while the TCRdb copy is restricted to in-frame clones and leaves out a portion. The sample lists 230,000 or so clones; 70% to 90% were seen once. Specimen: PBMCs or T cells enriched from blood (not recorded which). The receptor set was obtained from a woman in her 50s with acute COVID-19. Both conserved end residues are part of each CDR3. The order of the fields is D gene, V gene, J gene, CDR3 protein, CDR3 DNA. A D gene is named only where the DNA matches it firmly.

d_call: .; v_call: TRBV6-5; j_call: TRBJ2-1; cdr3_aa: CASSENSSGNEQFF; cdr3_nt: TGTGCCAGCAGCGAGAATAGCTCGGGCAATGAGCAGTTCTTC
d_call: TRBD2; v_call: TRBV6-2/TRBV6-3; j_call: TRBJ2-1; cdr3_aa: CASSSQRERTINEQFF; cdr3_nt: TGTGCCAGCAGTTCCCAGCGGGAGAGGACGATAAATGAGCAGTTCTTC
d_call: .; v_call: TRBV11-2; j_call: TRBJ2-2; cdr3_aa: CASSLLSRRDNTGELFF; cdr3_nt: TGTGCCAGCAGCTTACTGAGTCGCAGGGATAACACCGGGGAGCTGTTTTTT
d_call: .; v_call: TRBV28; j_call: TRBJ2-7; cdr3_aa: CASIGGYEQYF; cdr3_nt: TGTGCCAGCATTGGGGGGTACGAGCAGTACTTC
d_call: .; v_call: TRBV5-4; j_call: TRBJ1-6; cdr3_aa: CASSLDWGQNSPLHF; cdr3_nt: TGTGCCAGCAGCTTGGATTGGGGGCAGAACTCACCCCTCCACTTT
d_call: .; v_call: TRBV7-2; j_call: TRBJ1-5; cdr3_aa: CASSWDTNQPQHF; cdr3_nt: TGTGCCAGCAGCTGGGACACTAATCAGCCCCAGCATTTT
d_call: .; v_call: TRBV28; j_call: TRBJ2-3; cdr3_aa: CASSAGTSSTDTQYF; cdr3_nt: TGTGCCAGCAGTGCCGGGACTTCTAGCACAGATACGCAGTATTTT
d_call: .; v_call: TRBV28; j_call: TRBJ1-5; cdr3_aa: CAIYDGSLPQHF; cdr3_nt: TGTGCCATCTACGACGGGAGTCTGCCCCAGCATTTT
d_call: .; v_call: TRBV5-4; j_call: TRBJ2-3; cdr3_aa: CASSLRSGSTDTQYF; cdr3_nt: TGTGCCAGCAGCTTACGGAGCGGGAGCACAGATACGCAGTATTTT
d_call: TRBD2; v_call: TRBV4-1; j_call: TRBJ2-1; cdr3_aa: CASSQGTLAGGNEQFF; cdr3_nt: TGCGCCAGCAGCCAAGGAACGCTAGCGGGAGGCAATGAGCAGTTCTTC
d_call: .; v_call: TRBV6-5; j_call: TRBJ1-6; cdr3_aa: CASSHRDNSPLHF; cdr3_nt: TGTGCCAGCAGCCATCGGGATAATTCACCCCTCCACTTT
d_call: .; v_call: TRBV27; j_call: TRBJ2-7; cdr3_aa: CASMSPGRRGEQYF; cdr3_nt: TGTGCCAGCATGTCCCCCGGCCGGAGGGGCGAGCAGTACTTC
d_call: TRBD2; v_call: TRBV6-5; j_call: TRBJ2-7; cdr3_aa: CASRGLAGGTYEQYF; cdr3_nt: TGTGCCAGCAGGGGACTAGCGGGAGGGACCTACGAGCAGTACTTC
d_call: TRBD2; v_call: TRBV6-1; j_call: TRBJ2-7; cdr3_aa: CASSENPVGLAVYEQYF; cdr3_nt: TGTGCCAGCAGTGAAAATCCCGTGGGGCTAGCGGTATACGAGCAGTACTTC
d_call: TRBD2; v_call: TRBV5-1; j_call: TRBJ2-1; cdr3_aa: CASSLTGRGNEQFF; cdr3_nt: TGCGCCAGCAGCTTAACCGGGAGGGGGAATGAGCAGTTCTTC
d_call: TRBD2; v_call: TRBV7-9; j_call: TRBJ2-1; cdr3_aa: CASSVAWEGEWDEQFF; cdr3_nt: TGTGCCAGCAGCGTAGCTTGGGAGGGCGAGTGGGATGAGCAGTTCTTC
d_call: .; v_call: TRBV10-3; j_call: TRBJ1-1; cdr3_aa: CAIRGGMNTEAFF; cdr3_nt: TGTGCCATCAGGGGGGGGATGAACACTGAAGCTTTCTTT
d_call: TRBD1; v_call: TRBV27; j_call: TRBJ1-1; cdr3_aa: CASSFVRGQGVTEAFF; cdr3_nt: TGTGCCAGCAGTTTTGTTAGGGGACAGGGGGTCACTGAAGCTTTCTTT
d_call: TRBD1; v_call: TRBV30; j_call: TRBJ2-3; cdr3_aa: CAWSVQGGPTDTQYF; cdr3_nt: TGTGCCTGGAGTGTACAGGGGGGTCCCACAGATACGCAGTATTTT